The rows below give T cell receptor beta chains drawn from one sample of a study of T cells in localized non-small cell lung cancer. Clones were sequenced by immunoSEQ multiplex PCR, and TCRdb holds only the in-frame ones, with some missing. The sample lists some 11,000 clones, approximately 90% seen once, with roughly 13% in the top ten. Sample: peripheral blood, taken before any cancer treatment. The receptor source for this set is a male donor at least 60 years old with stage III lung adenocarcinoma. Each CDR3 is given with its conserved first and last residue. D genes are given only for firm matches. Some rows have no size entry. The others give once, few or many, or a class for an expanded clone.

j_call clone_size d_call v_call cdr3_nt cdr3_aa
TRBJ2-2 medium-sized TRBD2 TRBV27 TGTGCCAGCAGCCCCGGGATGGGAGGGCCCTCCGGGGAGCTGTTTTTT CASSPGMGGPSGELFF
TRBJ2-3 . . TRBV5-6 TGTGCCAGCAGCTTGACAGGTCCTAGCACAGATACGCAGTATTTT CASSLTGPSTDTQYF
TRBJ1-2 . TRBD1 TRBV13 TGTGCCAGCAGCACCCGGACAGGGGGCGGTATCTATGGCTACACCTTC CASSTRTGGGIYGYTF
TRBJ1-2 . . TRBV29-1 TGCAGCGTTGAAGCCTATGGCTACACCTTC CSVEAYGYTF
TRBJ2-7 few TRBD2 TRBV2 TGTGCCAGCAGTCAGACCGCTAGCGGGAGGGCCAGCGAGCAGTACTTC CASSQTASGRASEQYF
TRBJ2-5 . . TRBV9 TGTGCCAGCAGCGTAGGTAGAGTTCAAGAGACCCAGTACTTC CASSVGRVQETQYF
TRBJ1-4 . . TRBV5-8 TGTGCCAGCACCGCCGGGACTAATGAAAAACTGTTTTTT CASTAGTNEKLFF
TRBJ1-3 . . TRBV30 TGTGCCCTCTCGCCGGACAACTCTGGAAACACCATATATTTT CALSPDNSGNTIYF
TRBJ2-7 . . TRBV19 TGTGCCAGTAGTATAGATTTCTACTCGGAGCAGTACTTC CASSIDFYSEQYF
TRBJ2-7 . . TRBV7-2 TGTGCCAGCAGCGTCCAAGCGGGCGCGTCCTACGAGCAGTACTTC CASSVQAGASYEQYF
TRBJ2-2 . . TRBV5-4 TGTGCCAGCAGCTTTGCCACCGGGGAGCTGTTTTTT CASSFATGELFF
TRBJ1-5 medium-sized TRBD1 TRBV28 TGTGCCAGTCGAGGACAGGGAAACAATCAGCCCCAGCATTTT CASRGQGNNQPQHF
TRBJ1-5 . TRBD1 TRBV19 TGTGCCAGTAGTATCCCGGGACAGGGGGCTCGGCAGCCCCAGCATTTT CASSIPGQGARQPQHF
TRBJ2-1 . TRBD2 TRBV2 TGTGCCAGCAAACGGGGGGAAGGCTACAATGAGCAGTTCTTC CASKRGEGYNEQFF
TRBJ2-7 . TRBD2 TRBV29-1 TGCAGCGTTTATATAAGGACTAGCGGGTGGGCCTACGAGCAGTACTTC CSVYIRTSGWAYEQYF
TRBJ1-1 . . TRBV6-6 TGTGCCAGCAGTTACCCGGGTGGGGAAGCTTTCTTT CASSYPGGEAFF
TRBJ2-2 . TRBD2 TRBV2 TGTGCCAGGAGTAGCGGGAGGAGCGGGGAGCTGTTTTTT CARSSGRSGELFF